A single sample gave rise to the 17 T cell receptor beta chains below, sequenced in a study of shared clonotypes between healthy human individuals. Repertoires were generated with immunoSEQ multiplex PCR, while TCRdb's copy carries only in-frame clones and drops some. The table has about 1 million clones, about 76% seen once. Sequenced material: memory CD4+ T cells sorted from blood. This sample's subset: CD45RA-negative fraction. The receptors were gathered from a man aged 18 to 29 in good health.

With regard to this clone: This sample includes further DNA sequences coding for the same CDR3. The chain recombines TRBV11-2 with TRBJ2-7, with TRBD1 identical over 9 bases. Germline loops: CDR1 SGHAT, CDR2 FQNNGV. This CDR3 comprises 13 residues. J was trimmed by 3 bases and V by 5 bases; bases with no gene match: 2. The CDR3: CASSPDRGYEQYF. CDR3 DNA: TGTGCCAGCAGCCCGGACAGGGGCTACGAGCAGTACTTC.

The chain links TRBV4-3 to TRBJ2-5; 8 bases are shared with TRBD1. V shed 5 bases, J shed 3 bases, and the junction held 8 bases outside the gene matches. Germline assignment: CDR1 LGHNA and CDR2 YSLEER. The CDR3 contains 15 residues. The CDR3 loop is CASSVQGVGEETQYF. The DNA of the CDR3 is TGCGCCAGCAGCGTACAGGGGGTAGGTGAAGAGACCCAGTACTTC.

The CDR3 DNA reads as TGTGCCAGCAGTTTATCACGGGGAGTGGGCGGCTACACCTTC. Translating gives CASSLSRGVGGYTF. V usage is TRBV27 and J usage is TRBJ1-2, with unresolved D. CDR1 is MNHEY and CDR2 is SMNVEV in the germline V gene (reference sequence). The V gene lost 0 bases and the J gene lost 8 bases, with 13 bases spanning the gap. The CDR3 extends over 14 amino acids.

The chain joins TRBV7-2 to TRBJ2-5; possibly TRBD1 for D (6 bases). The CDR3 contains 17 residues. The germline V gene has CDR1 SGHTA and CDR2 FQGNSA. V dropped 5 bases and J dropped 2 bases, with 21 bases sitting between them. CDR3 nucleotide sequence: TGTGCCAGCAGCAATATGTATGTACAGGGCCGACAAGAGACCCAGTACTTC. It translates to CASSNMYVQGRQETQYF. Complete variable domain (other parts from reference TRBV7-2 and TRBJ2-5): GAGVSQSPSNKVTEKGKDVELRCDPISGHTALYWYRQSLGQGLEFLIYFQGNSAPDKSGLPSDRFSAERTGGSVSTLTIQRTQQEDSAVYLCASSNMYVQGRQETQYFGPGTRLLVL.

J is TRBJ2-7 and V is TRBV28, with D unclear. CDR3 length: 13 residues. Trimming removed 9 bases from V and 1 base from J, with 13 bases in between. Germline values: CDR1 MDHEN, CDR2 SYDVKM. CDR3 region: CASLGGISYEQYF. DNA for the CDR3: TGTGCCAGTCTGGGCGGCATTTCCTACGAGCAGTACTTC.

The chain links TRBV5-1 to TRBJ2-1; 13 bases map to TRBD2. Germline V CDR1 and CDR2: SGHRS, YFSETQ. The CDR3 has 16 amino acids. The junction had 2 bases not matched to a gene; V was cut back by 3 bases and J by 2 bases. The CDR3 loop is CASSSGTSGAYNEQFF. The DNA for the CDR3 is TGCGCCAGCAGCTCGGGGACTAGCGGGGCCTACAATGAGCAGTTCTTC.

The chain employs TRBV7-9 and TRBJ1-1; 8 nucleotides match TRBD1. The germline gives CDR1 SEHNR, CDR2 FQNEAQ (reference sequence). The CDR3 consists of 18 residues. Unmatched junction bases numbered 12, after V lost 2 bases and J lost 1 base. CDR3 DNA sequence: TGTGCCAGCAGCTTACTTACTTCCCTCGGACAGGGGAACACTGAAGCTTTCTTT. This codes for CASSLLTSLGQGNTEAFF. The full variable domain, its missing parts supplied by reference TRBV7-9 and TRBJ1-1, is DTGVSQNPRHKITKRGQNVTFRCDPISEHNRLYWYRQTLGQGPEFLTYFQNEAQLEKSRLLSDRFSAERPKGSFSTLEIQRTEQGDSAMYLCASSLLTSLGQGNTEAFFGQGTRLTVV.

The V call is TRBV5-6, the J call TRBJ2-5, with TRBD1 matching over 9 bases. CDR3 length: 15 residues. Germline values: CDR1 SGHDT, CDR2 YYEEEE. The V and J ends lost 1 base and 3 bases, in that order; junction bases with no gene match: 4. The CDR3 here is CASSLRGTGKETQYF. DNA for the CDR3: TGTGCCAGCAGCTTGCGTGGGACAGGGAAAGAGACCCAGTACTTC.

As for this clone: One junction end disagrees with the germline gene, perhaps due to a read error. The CDR3, as DNA: TGTGCCAGCAGCTTAGACGTCGGGGGGTTTAACTTC. Translation gives CASSLDVGGFNF. This chain uses TRBV7-2 with TRBJ2-7, with 7 positions matching TRBD2. The CDR3 spans 12 residues. In germline, CDR1 is SGHTA, CDR2 FQGNSA.

The J gene is TRBJ1-4, the V gene TRBV29-1, with TRBD1 identical over 7 bases. Germline V gene lookup returns CDR1 SQVTM and CDR2 ANQGSEA. Germline trimming cut 7 bases from V and 4 bases from J; bases unmatched to any gene: 6. CDR3 size: 13 residues. CDR3 in DNA: TGCAGCGCAAGCCGACAGGGTAATGAAAAACTGTTTTTT. It codes for CSASRQGNEKLFF.

CDR3 sequence: CASSQTRQGPETQYF. CDR3 DNA: TGCGCCAGCAGCCAGACCCGACAGGGGCCAGAGACCCAGTACTTC. The chain joins TRBV4-3 to TRBJ2-5; 8 nucleotides match TRBD1. Losses at the gene ends were 3 bases for V and 4 bases for J; bases not matched to a gene: 7. The length of the CDR3 is 15 residues. Germline CDR1 is LGHNA and CDR2 is YSLEER.

V gene TRBV2 combines with J gene TRBJ1-4; possible D gene TRBD1, 6 bases. Trimming cost V 6 bases and J 0 bases, with 11 bases left between them. The CDR3 covers 15 residues. CDR1 is SNHLY and CDR2 is FYNNEI in the germline V gene. The CDR3 DNA sequence: TGTGCCAGCAGCGCCGCAGGGGCAACTAATGAAAAACTGTTTTTT. Its protein product is CASSAAGATNEKLFF.

This chain uses TRBV6-6 with TRBJ2-7, with 7 bases aligning to TRBD1. From germline, CDR1 is MNHNY and CDR2 SVGAGI (reference sequence). V gave up 0 bases and J gave up 2 bases; unmatched junction bases: 1. This CDR3 is built from 14 residues. The CDR3 here is CASSYSQGAYEQYF. The CDR3 bases are TGTGCCAGCAGTTACTCTCAGGGGGCCTACGAGCAGTACTTC.

The CDR3 region has the DNA TGTGCCAGCAGACAAGACAGGGGGCGCGTGAATGAGCAGTTCTTC. This codes for CASRQDRGRVNEQFF. The chain is built from TRBV7-2 and TRBJ2-1, with 10 bases identical to TRBD1. CDR3 size: 15 residues. CDR1 is SGHTA, CDR2 FQGNSA, per germline. The junction had 9 bases not matched to a gene; V was cut back by 6 bases and J by 7 bases.

V gene TRBV10-3 combines with J gene TRBJ2-1; TRBD2 aligns across 9 bases. The CDR3 has 15 amino acids. CDR1 ENHRY and CDR2 SYGVKD come from the germline V gene. Trimming took 8 bases from V and 4 from J; bases not matched to a gene: 9. The CDR3 nucleotides read TGTGCCATCTCCCGACGGACTAGCGCTTACAATGAGCAGTTCTTC. Translation gives CAISRRTSAYNEQFF.

This chain links TRBV7-2 with TRBJ1-1, with D tentatively TRBD1 (5 bases). This CDR3 region has 12 residues. Trimming removed 6 bases from V and 6 bases from J, with 11 bases in between. The V gene's germline CDR1 is SGHTA and CDR2 FQGNSA. The CDR3 reads CASSFGHSEAFF. CDR3 coding DNA: TGTGCCAGCAGTTTCGGACACTCTGAAGCTTTCTTT.

The chain recombines TRBV7-9 with TRBJ1-2; D uncertain. The CDR3 spans 13 residues. V lost 2 bases and J 1 base, leaving 5 bases between the germline ends. CDR1 SEHNR and CDR2 FQNEAQ come from the germline V gene (reference sequence). The CDR3, as DNA: TGTGCCAGCAGCTTAAAGGGTAACTATGGCTACACCTTC. It is translated as CASSLKGNYGYTF.